The 25 T cell receptor beta chains listed next were all sequenced from one sample in a study of monozygotic twins with inflammatory bowel disease. TCRdb reprocessed the 5' RACE reads and keeps a single row for each CDR3 protein, giving no DNA. Seen in this sample are 200,000 to 250,000 distinct CDR3 sequences; the ten most common clones hold about 8%. Sequenced sample: blood. These receptors all stem from a human donor with ulcerative colitis or Crohn's disease, or a healthy co-twin of an affected twin (not recorded which).

The chain carries TRBV7-2 and TRBJ2-2; as DNA is missing, the TRBD1 call by TCRdb cannot be tested. Germline CDR1 and CDR2: SGHTA and FQGNSA. CDR3 length: 16 amino acids. CDR3 region: CASTQRSPLGAGELFF. Looking up the rest from reference TRBV7-2 and TRBJ2-2 gives the full variable domain: GAGVSQSPSNKVTEKGKDVELRCDPISGHTALYWYRQSLGQGLEFLIYFQGNSAPDKSGLPSDRFSAERTGGSVSTLTIQRTQQEDSAVYLCASTQRSPLGAGELFFGEGSRLTVL.

The gene calls are TRBV12-3 or TRBV12-4 and TRBJ1-5. The CDR3 has 16 amino acids. This CDR3 reads CASSTIGSRGDQPQHF.

V gene TRBV29-1 combines with J gene TRBJ2-2; TCRdb lists TRBD1, though no DNA is available to test this call. Germline CDR1 is SQVTM and CDR2 is ANQGSEA. The CDR3 length is 17 residues. This CDR3 reads CSVEDKADGRNTGELFF.

The V gene is TRBV7-9, the J gene TRBJ2-3; the D call from TCRdb, TRBD2, cannot be confirmed without DNA. The CDR3 covers 16 residues. Germline V gene lookup returns CDR1 SEHNR and CDR2 FQNEAQ (reference sequence). The CDR3 reads CASSSGGGSLADTQYF. Complete variable domain (other parts from reference TRBV7-9 and TRBJ2-3): DTGVSQNPRHKITKRGQNVTFRCDPISEHNRLYWYRQTLGQGPEFLTYFQNEAQLEKSRLLSDRFSAERPKGSFSTLEIQRTEQGDSAMYLCASSSGGGSLADTQYFGPGTRLTVL.

V gene TRBV29-1 combines with J gene TRBJ2-3. This CDR3 contains 12 residues. The germline V gene encodes CDR1 SQVTM and CDR2 ANQGSEA. This CDR3 reads CSGKPGTDTQYF.

The V gene is TRBV20-1, the J gene TRBJ1-1; lacking DNA, the TRBD1 call made by TCRdb goes unchecked. The germline V gene encodes CDR1 DFQATT and CDR2 SNEGSKA (reference sequence). The CDR3 length is 14 residues. The CDR3 region is CSACRDRGLLEAFF.

V gene TRBV5-1 combines with J gene TRBJ1-5. From germline, CDR1 is SGHRS and CDR2 YFSETQ. The CDR3 sequence is 13 residues long. CDR3 sequence reads: CASSFGQGEPQHF.

The genes are TRBV3-1 and TRBJ2-2; TCRdb's D call of TRBD2 is untestable without DNA. Looked up from germline, CDR1 is LGHDT and CDR2 is YNNKEL (reference sequence). The CDR3 runs 14 residues. The CDR3 reads CASTAGGSTGELFF.

The chain joins TRBV3-1 to TRBJ1-1. The CDR3 consists of 14 residues. The V gene's germline CDR1 is LGHDT and CDR2 YNNKEL (reference sequence). The CDR3 protein is CASNRGGANTEAFF.

The gene calls are TRBV12-3 or TRBV12-4 and TRBJ2-5; with no DNA, the TCRdb D assignment of TRBD1 cannot be verified. The CDR3 consists of 15 residues. CDR3 protein: CASSFDRVAQETQYF.

The chain recombines TRBV10-3 with TRBJ1-1; the TCRdb D gene call, TRBD1, has no DNA to confirm it. The CDR3 is made up of 15 amino acids. Germline values: CDR1 ENHRY, CDR2 SYGVKD. The CDR3 sequence: CAISGYPGTPSEAFF.

The rearrangement links TRBV5-1 to TRBJ1-1; TCRdb indicates TRBD1, and absent DNA this call remains unverified. The CDR3 is 14 amino acids. Germline CDR1 reads SGHRS; CDR2 reads YFSETQ. CDR3 protein: CASSLVQGDTKAFF.

J is TRBJ1-2 and V is TRBV30. The CDR3 has 12 amino acids. The germline gives CDR1 GTSNPN, CDR2 SVGIG (reference sequence). CDR3: CAWSRSGYGYTF.

This chain joins TRBV4-2 and TRBJ2-6. The germline V gene has CDR1 LGHNA and CDR2 YNFKEQ. The CDR3 extends over 16 amino acids. CDR3 protein: CASSPMGTSGANVLTF.

This chain uses TRBV30 with TRBJ1-1. The CDR3 loop spans 15 amino acids. Germline CDR1 reads GTSNPN; CDR2 reads SVGIG (reference sequence). The CDR3 loop is CAWSVFGGMGIGAFF.

Here the CDR3 reads CASRLGPNNEQFF. The rearrangement joins TRBV7-2 to TRBJ2-1; the D call of TRBD1 rests on TCRdb alone, since no DNA is present to check it. The CDR3 has 13 residues. The germline gives CDR1 SGHTA, CDR2 FQGNSA.

This rearrangement joins TRBV7-2 to TRBJ2-2. CDR1 SGHTA and CDR2 FQGNSA come from the germline V gene. CDR3 length equals 14 residues. The CDR3 here is CASSLEVYTGELFF.

The chain has TRBV7-2 and TRBJ2-7; TCRdb outputs TRBD2, but without DNA this stays unchecked. The CDR3 consists of 17 residues. Germline CDR1 and CDR2: SGHTA and FQGNSA. The CDR3 loop reads CASSLRTSGGRSAEQYF. The full variable domain, in which reference TRBV7-2 and TRBJ2-7 provide the parts outside the CDR3, is GAGVSQSPSNKVTEKGKDVELRCDPISGHTALYWYRQSLGQGLEFLIYFQGNSAPDKSGLPSDRFSAERTGGSVSTLTIQRTQQEDSAVYLCASSLRTSGGRSAEQYFGPGTRLTVT.

The chain is built from TRBV20-1 and TRBJ2-1. CDR1 DFQATT and CDR2 SNEGSKA come from the germline V gene (reference sequence). The CDR3 covers 14 residues. CDR3 amino acids: CSAKPDISYNEQFF.

CDR3 residues: CSAPEVGRGNTGELFF. This chain links TRBV20-1 with TRBJ2-2; TCRdb's D call of TRBD2 is untestable without DNA. The CDR3 loop spans 16 amino acids. Germline V gene sequence: CDR1 DFQATT, CDR2 SNEGSKA (reference sequence).

The V gene is TRBV6-6, the J gene TRBJ2-5. The CDR3 has 12 residues. From germline, CDR1 is MNHNY and CDR2 SVGAGI (reference sequence). The chain's CDR3 is CASSYSGQLQYF.

This sequence joins TRBV11-1 and TRBJ2-3; the D call of TRBD1 rests on TCRdb alone, since no DNA is present to check it. This CDR3 spans 19 amino acids. CDR1 SGHAT and CDR2 FQDESV come from the germline V gene (reference sequence). The CDR3 is CASSRQNPLKQVYTDTQYF.

The V call is TRBV4-2, the J call TRBJ2-3. CDR1 LGHNA and CDR2 YNFKEQ come from the germline V gene. The CDR3 covers 13 residues. CDR3 sequence: CASSQEGRDTQYF.

J is TRBJ2-7 and V is TRBV4-1; as DNA is missing, the TRBD1 call by TCRdb cannot be tested. The CDR3 extends over 15 amino acids. Germline lookup yields CDR1 MGHRA and CDR2 YSYEKL. CDR3 loop: CASSSRDIGSYEQYF.

The chain couples TRBV5-1 to TRBJ2-3; the D gene TCRdb calls, TRBD1, cannot be checked with no DNA. There are 15 residues in the CDR3. Germline CDR1 reads SGHRS; CDR2 reads YFSETQ. The CDR3 is CASRPTGYNTDTQYF. The complete variable domain, with remaining parts taken from reference TRBV5-1 and TRBJ2-3, reads KAGVTQTPRYLIKTRGQQVTLSCSPISGHRSVSWYQQTPGQGLQFLFEYFSETQRNKGNFPGRFSGRQFSNSRSEMNVSTLELGDSALYLCASRPTGYNTDTQYFGPGTRLTVL.